The 10 T cell receptor beta chains below all came from one sample that was sequenced in a study of control samples from healthy donors and cancer patients. Produced via immunoSEQ multiplex PCR; TCRdb's table is partial and in-frame only. In the table there are under 200,000 clones, roughly 95% of which are singletons. The sample was blood. The receptors originated from a woman in her 30s in good health.

The chain uses TRBV2 and TRBJ1-6, with 9 nucleotides matching TRBD1. V was clipped by 5 bases and J by 1 base; unmatched bases: 15. This CDR3 spans 20 amino acids. The germline V gene has CDR1 SNHLY and CDR2 FYNNEI. In DNA form, the CDR3 reads TGTGCCAGCAGTTCCCAGGGGACAGGGACCAATTGGTCCTATAATTCACCCCTCCACTTT. This sequence encodes CASSSQGTGTNWSYNSPLHF. Full variable domain (rest looked up from reference TRBV2 and TRBJ1-6): EPEVTQTPSHQVTQMGQEVILRCVPISNHLYFYWYRQILGQKVEFLVSFYNNEISEKSEIFDDQFSVERPDGSNFTLKIRSTKLEDSAMYFCASSSQGTGTNWSYNSPLHFGNGTRLTVT.

This chain joins TRBV2 and TRBJ1-6; tentative D call: TRBD1 (6 bases). The CDR3 has 13 amino acids. V was shortened by 7 bases and J by 5 bases, with 9 bases between the two germline ends. Germline V gene lookup returns CDR1 SNHLY and CDR2 FYNNEI. The CDR3 DNA follows: TGTGCCAGCAAGGGGGAAAATAATTCACCCCTCCACTTT. Protein product: CASKGENNSPLHF.

The rearrangement links TRBV4-1 to TRBJ2-5, with 7 bases matching TRBD2. Unmatched junction bases numbered 9, after V lost 3 bases and J lost 5 bases. This CDR3 comprises 15 residues. The germline CDR1 and CDR2 sequences are MGHRA and YSYEKL. For the CDR3, the DNA is TGCGCCAGCAGCCACCTAGCGGCTGGGGAGGAGACCCAGTACTTC. It encodes CASSHLAAGEETQYF.

This sequence joins TRBV30 and TRBJ1-1, with D unclear. The germline V and J ends were trimmed by 1 base and 5 bases, with 5 bases remaining between them. Germline loops: CDR1 GTSNPN, CDR2 SVGIG (reference sequence). CDR3 length: 11 residues. The CDR3: CAWSGWTEAFF. Written as DNA, the CDR3 is TGTGCCTGGAGTGGGTGGACTGAAGCTTTCTTT.

Here the CDR3 reads CASSVAAGASGYTF. The CDR3 nucleotides read TGTGCCAGCAGCGTAGCGGCAGGGGCCAGTGGCTACACCTTC. V and J are TRBV9 and TRBJ1-2; D possibly corresponds to TRBD1 (6 bases). Trimming removed 0 bases from V and 7 bases from J, with 13 bases in between. The CDR3 contains 14 residues. CDR1 is SGDLS and CDR2 is YYNGEE in the germline V gene.

The chain employs TRBV13 and TRBJ2-3; the D gene could be TRBD1 or TRBD2 (5 bases each). The length of the CDR3 is 21 residues. V lost 5 bases and J lost 2, with 32 bases in between. The germline V gene encodes CDR1 PRHDT and CDR2 FYEKMQ (reference sequence). The CDR3 is CASSGTGTPDPIREDTDTQYF. In DNA form, the CDR3 reads TGTGCCAGCAGCGGAACCGGGACCCCAGACCCCATCCGCGAAGACACAGATACGCAGTATTTT.

The chain carries TRBV7-9 and TRBJ2-2; no reliable D call. The CDR3 has 17 residues. CDR1 and CDR2 (germline): SEHNR, FQNEAQ (reference sequence). Trimming stripped 0 bases from V and 3 bases from J, with 14 bases between. Here the CDR3 reads CASSLANGWGYTGELFF. DNA for the CDR3: TGTGCCAGCAGCTTAGCGAATGGGTGGGGATACACCGGGGAGCTGTTTTTT.

The gene calls are TRBV5-4 and TRBJ1-6; 7 nucleotides match TRBD1. V lost 2 bases and J lost 8; bases outside the gene matches: 4. This CDR3 comprises 14 residues. Germline lookup yields CDR1 SGHNT and CDR2 YYREEE (reference sequence). In DNA, the CDR3 is TGTGCCAGCAGCTTAATAGACAGGGATTCACCCCTCCACTTT. This sequence encodes CASSLIDRDSPLHF.

The rearrangement joins TRBV7-2 to TRBJ2-1, with 9 bases identical to TRBD2. The trim removed 3 bases at V and 4 bases at J, leaving 4 bases unmatched. This CDR3 has 15 residues. Germline V lookup: CDR1 SGHTA, CDR2 FQGNSA. In nucleotides, the CDR3 is TGTGCCAGCAGCTTCCGCGGGAGGGGGTACAATGAGCAGTTCTTC. As protein: CASSFRGRGYNEQFF.

The rearrangement uses TRBV18 and TRBJ2-2, with 8 bases lining up with TRBD1. The germline CDR1 and CDR2 sequences are KGHSH and LQKENI. The CDR3 is 17 residues long. After removal of 0 bases from V and 7 bases from J, the junction contained 10 bases not matched to a gene. The DNA for the CDR3 is TGTGCCAGCTCACCACCGGGACTGCAGGGGGCTGGCGGGGAGCTGTTTTTT. It codes for CASSPPGLQGAGGELFF.